The present T cell receptor beta chain was sequenced within a study of cytomegalovirus exposure and HLA in healthy donors. J lost 1 base, V lost 2 bases, and 10 bases had no gene match. This CDR3 has 17 amino acids. Germline CDR1 and CDR2: MNHEY and SMNVEV (reference sequence). Primers for the PCR totalled 60 Vbeta and 13 Jbeta. Assay: immunoSEQ multiplex PCR; the TCRdb copy retains only in-frame clones and omits some. Of about 120,000 clones listed, 60% to 85% are singletons. The chain employs TRBV27 and TRBJ2-5; 7 bases map to TRBD1. The clonotype was recovered from a woman aged 18-29 years in good health and CMV-seronegative. The sample taken for sequencing was PBMCs. The CDR3 region is CASSLKFSGTVQETQYF. In DNA form, the CDR3 reads TGTGCCAGCAGTTTAAAATTCTCAGGGACAGTCCAAGAGACCCAGTACTTC.